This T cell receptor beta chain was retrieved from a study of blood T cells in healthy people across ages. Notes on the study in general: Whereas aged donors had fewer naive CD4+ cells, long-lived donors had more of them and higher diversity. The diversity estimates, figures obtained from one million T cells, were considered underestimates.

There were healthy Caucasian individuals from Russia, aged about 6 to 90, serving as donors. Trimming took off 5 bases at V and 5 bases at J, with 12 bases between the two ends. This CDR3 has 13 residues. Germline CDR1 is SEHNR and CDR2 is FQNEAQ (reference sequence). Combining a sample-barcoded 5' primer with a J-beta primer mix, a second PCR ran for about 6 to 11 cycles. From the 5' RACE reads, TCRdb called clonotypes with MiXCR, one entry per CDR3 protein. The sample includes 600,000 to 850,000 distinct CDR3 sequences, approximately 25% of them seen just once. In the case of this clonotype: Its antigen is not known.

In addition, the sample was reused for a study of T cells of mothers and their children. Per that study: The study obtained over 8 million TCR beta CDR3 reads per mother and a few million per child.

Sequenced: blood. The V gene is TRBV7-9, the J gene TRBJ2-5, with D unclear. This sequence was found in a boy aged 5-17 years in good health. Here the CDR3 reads CASSPVADETQYF. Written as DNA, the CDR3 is TGTGCCAGCAGCCCCGTGGCTGACGAGACCCAGTACTTC.